Following are 14 T cell receptor beta chains from one sample sequenced in a study of blood T cell repertoires in COVID-19. The protocol was immunoSEQ multiplex PCR, while the TCRdb copy is restricted to in-frame clones and leaves out a portion. The data contain over 90,000 clones, more than 75% of them singletons. The specimen was peripheral blood. These receptors all come from a human donor in a cohort sampled during active COVID-19.

CDR3 region: CASSLQAGSTDTQYF. CDR3 sequence (DNA): TGCGCCAGCAGCTTGCAAGCGGGAAGCACAGATACGCAGTATTTT. The genes are TRBV5-1 and TRBJ2-3, with 7 bases fitting TRBD2. The length of the CDR3 is 15 residues. Looked up from germline, CDR1 is SGHRS and CDR2 is YFSETQ. V gave up 1 base and J gave up 0 bases; unmatched junction bases: 2.

Comments on this clone: The sample holds other DNA sequences that translate to the same CDR3. The J gene is TRBJ1-3, the V gene TRBV9; a weak D match, TRBD1 (6 bases). Trimming stripped 0 bases from V and 10 bases from J, with 11 bases between. Germline V gene sequence: CDR1 SGDLS, CDR2 YYNGEE. The CDR3 consists of 13 residues. CDR3 sequence: CASSVGQDGTIYF. For the CDR3, the DNA is TGTGCCAGCAGCGTAGGACAGGATGGTACCATATATTTT.

The V call is TRBV5-1, the J call TRBJ1-3; D gene unclear. V lost 5 bases, J lost 0 bases, and 9 bases lay in between. The CDR3 runs 14 residues. Germline assignment: CDR1 SGHRS and CDR2 YFSETQ. CDR3 residues: CASRIESSGNTIYF. CDR3 bases: TGCGCCAGCAGAATAGAGAGCTCTGGAAACACCATATATTTT.

This chain joins TRBV2 and TRBJ2-1; the D gene is possibly TRBD2 (5 bases). V was shortened by 5 bases and J by 3 bases, with 17 bases between the two germline ends. The germline V gene has CDR1 SNHLY and CDR2 FYNNEI. The CDR3 covers 16 residues. CDR3 nucleotides: TGTGCCAGCAGTCAACGAGGGAACCCCGGCTACAATGAGCAGTTCTTC. Residues: CASSQRGNPGYNEQFF.

The chain recombines TRBV19 with TRBJ1-2; D gene unclear. From germline, CDR1 is LNHDA and CDR2 SQIVND (reference sequence). The CDR3 extends over 11 amino acids. V was shortened by 5 bases and J by 4 bases, with 5 bases between the two germline ends. The CDR3 DNA reads as TGTGCCAGTAGTCGGGTCTATGGCTACACCTTC. Protein: CASSRVYGYTF.

The V call is TRBV5-4, the J call TRBJ2-7; the match to TRBD1 covers 7 bases. V was pared by 4 bases and J by 2 bases, with 3 bases of the junction left unmatched. Germline CDR1 SGHNT, CDR2 YYREEE (reference sequence). The CDR3 has 13 amino acids. The CDR3 loop is CASSDRVTYEQYF. CDR3 in DNA: TGTGCCAGCAGCGACAGGGTCACCTACGAGCAGTACTTC.

V usage is TRBV3-1 (or the pseudogene TRBV3-2) and J usage is TRBJ2-6; D gene uncertain. Between the trimmed V and J ends, which lost 6 bases and 0 bases, there was a span of 6 bases. CDR3 length equals 14 residues. CDR1 is LGHDT, CDR2 YNNKEL, per germline (reference sequence). DNA of the CDR3: TGTGCCAGCAGTCTTAGCTCTGGGGCCAACGTCCTGACTTTC. This gives the protein CASSLSSGANVLTF.

The rearrangement uses TRBV7-9 and TRBJ2-2, with 8 bases lining up with TRBD2. This CDR3 contains 15 residues. The ends lost 2 bases at V and 6 bases at J; junction bases unmatched: 5. Germline CDR1 SEHNR, CDR2 FQNEAQ (reference sequence). The CDR3 nucleotides are TGTGCCAGCAGCTTATCCGCGGGGGGATCCGGGGAGCTGTTTTTT. This encodes CASSLSAGGSGELFF.

The genes are TRBV5-1 and TRBJ2-3; 7 bases map to TRBD1. Per the germline V gene, CDR1 is SGHRS and CDR2 is YFSETQ. The junction had 6 bases not matched to a gene; V was cut back by 8 bases and J by 3 bases. The CDR3 extends over 13 amino acids. The CDR3 protein is CASSRDRTDTQYF. DNA of the CDR3: TGCGCCAGTAGCCGGGACAGAACAGATACGCAGTATTTT. Variable domain in full (rest from reference TRBV5-1 and TRBJ2-3): KAGVTQTPRYLIKTRGQQVTLSCSPISGHRSVSWYQQTPGQGLQFLFEYFSETQRNKGNFPGRFSGRQFSNSRSEMNVSTLELGDSALYLCASSRDRTDTQYFGPGTRLTVL.

The genes are TRBV9 and TRBJ2-2; no clear D gene. This CDR3 comprises 15 residues. In germline, CDR1 is SGDLS, CDR2 YYNGEE. The V end was cut by 0 bases, the J end by 0 bases, with 6 bases between. This chain's CDR3 is CASSVDSTNTGELFF. The CDR3 DNA reads as TGTGCCAGCAGCGTAGATAGCACGAACACCGGGGAGCTGTTTTTT. The variable domain in full, completed from reference TRBV9 and TRBJ2-2, reads DSGVTQTPKHLITATGQRVTLRCSPRSGDLSVYWYQQSLDQGLQFLIQYYNGEERAKGNILERFSAQQFPDLHSELNLSSLELGDSALYFCASSVDSTNTGELFFGEGSRLTVL.

The chain carries TRBV6-5 and TRBJ1-5; 8 positions match TRBD1. The trim removed 7 bases at V and 4 bases at J, leaving 6 bases unmatched. The germline V gene has CDR1 MNHEY and CDR2 SVGAGI. This CDR3 spans 14 amino acids. The CDR3 coding sequence is TGTGCCAGCAAGCCTCAGGGGGCAAATCAGCCCCAGCATTTT. Amino acids: CASKPQGANQPQHF.

V gene TRBV6-2 or TRBV6-3 combines with J gene TRBJ1-2; D is possibly TRBD1 (5 bases). V was cut by 6 bases and J by 9 bases, with 17 bases left in between. The CDR3 totals 13 residues. CDR1 is MNHEY, CDR2 SVGEGT, per germline. This CDR3 is CASSEGTGRSYTF. The CDR3 nucleotides read TGTGCCAGCAGCGAAGGGACCGGGAGGAGCTACACCTTC.

The chain has TRBV3-1 (or the pseudogene TRBV3-2) and TRBJ1-5; no clear D. The CDR3 has 16 amino acids. Germline lookup yields CDR1 LGHDT and CDR2 YNNKEL (reference sequence). Trimming took off 1 base at V and 5 bases at J, with 15 bases between the two ends. CDR3 in amino acids: CASSQGAPVVDQPQHF. The CDR3 DNA reads TGTGCCAGCAGCCAAGGGGCCCCTGTGGTGGATCAGCCCCAGCATTTT.

This chain connects TRBV12-3 or TRBV12-4 to TRBJ1-5, with D perhaps matching TRBD1 (5 bases). The CDR3 length is 13 residues. V was shortened by 4 bases and J by 5 bases, with 9 bases between the two germline ends. In nucleotides, the CDR3 is TGTGCCAGCAGTTGGGGAGGGGATCAGCCCCAGCATTTT. Its protein is CASSWGGDQPQHF.